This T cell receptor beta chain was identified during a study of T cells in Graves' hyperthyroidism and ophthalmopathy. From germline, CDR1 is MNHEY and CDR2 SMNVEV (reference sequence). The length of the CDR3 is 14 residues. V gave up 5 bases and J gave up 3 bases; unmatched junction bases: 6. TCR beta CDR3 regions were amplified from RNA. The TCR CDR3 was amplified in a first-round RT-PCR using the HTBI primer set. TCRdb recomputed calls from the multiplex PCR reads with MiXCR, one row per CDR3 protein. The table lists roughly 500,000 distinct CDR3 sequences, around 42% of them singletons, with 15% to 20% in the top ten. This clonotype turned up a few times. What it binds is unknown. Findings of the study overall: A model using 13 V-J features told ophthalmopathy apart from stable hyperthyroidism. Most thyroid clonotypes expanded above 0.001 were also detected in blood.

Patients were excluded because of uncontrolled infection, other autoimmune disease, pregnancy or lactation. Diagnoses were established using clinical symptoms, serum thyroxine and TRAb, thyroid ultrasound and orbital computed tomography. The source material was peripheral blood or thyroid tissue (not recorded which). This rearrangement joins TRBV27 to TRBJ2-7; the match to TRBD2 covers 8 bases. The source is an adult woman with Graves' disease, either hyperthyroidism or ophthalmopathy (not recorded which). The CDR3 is CASSTGLENYEQYF. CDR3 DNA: TGTGCCAGCAGTACGGGACTAGAGAACTACGAGCAGTACTTC.